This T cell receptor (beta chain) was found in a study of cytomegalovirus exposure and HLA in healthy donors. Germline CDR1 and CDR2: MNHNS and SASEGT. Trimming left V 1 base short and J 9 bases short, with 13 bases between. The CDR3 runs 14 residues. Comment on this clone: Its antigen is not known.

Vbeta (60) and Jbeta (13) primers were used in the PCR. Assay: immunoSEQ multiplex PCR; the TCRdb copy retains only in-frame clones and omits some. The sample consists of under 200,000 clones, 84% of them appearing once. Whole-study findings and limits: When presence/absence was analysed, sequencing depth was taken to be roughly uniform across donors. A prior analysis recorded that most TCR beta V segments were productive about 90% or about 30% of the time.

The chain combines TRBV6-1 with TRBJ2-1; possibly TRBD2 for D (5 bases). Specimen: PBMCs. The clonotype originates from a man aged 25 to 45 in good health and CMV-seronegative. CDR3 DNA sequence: TGTGCCAGCAGTGAAGAAGTCGGGGTTAGTGAGCAGTTCTTC. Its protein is CASSEEVGVSEQFF.